This T cell receptor (beta chain) was retrieved from a study of blood T cell repertoires in COVID-19. For the study at large: COVID-19 samples from acute and convalescent phases originated in the United States, Italy and Spain. PBMCs, B-cell-depleted T cells, or T cells were the source of the cDNA or gDNA that made up the material.

Study processing details: Reference gene primer amplification gave estimated nucleated cell counts. This table comes from immunoSEQ multiplex PCR, and its TCRdb copy is limited to in-frame clones, with some not included. The V and J calls and clone size come from that table; D and trimming were worked out from the DNA. The profile shows under 250,000 clones, around 80% of them singletons. The CDR3 length is 15 residues. The germline V and J ends were trimmed by 0 bases and 4 bases, with 12 bases remaining between them. CDR1 is LNHDA and CDR2 is SQIVND in the germline V gene (reference sequence). The sequenced sample consisted of peripheral blood. The sequence was collected from a man in his forties with active or convalescent COVID-19. This sequence joins TRBV19 and TRBJ1-2; TRBD1 might be the D (5 bases). The CDR3 sequence is CASSIDLDTIYGYTF. CDR3 sequence (DNA): TGTGCCAGTAGTATAGATTTGGACACCATCTATGGCTACACCTTC.